These 16 T cell receptor beta chains were sequenced from one sample in a study of Ad26.COV2.S vaccination and SARS-CoV-2 variants. Specified treatment: some 20 received Ad26.COV2.S at low or high dose, single or two shots; 5 received placebo; per-sample allocation not given. Each sample was drawn 63 days after the first injection (of vaccine or placebo). Measured with immunoSEQ multiplex PCR; TCRdb has only the in-frame clones, and not every one. The sample includes about 480,000 clones, around 90% seen only once; the top ten take 9.5% to 15%. The sequences come from peripheral blood, collected in a trial of Ad26.COV2.S vaccine versus placebo. The receptors here all came from a person between 18 and 60 years old who received the Ad26.COV2.S COVID-19 vaccine or a placebo.

The chain is built from TRBV19 and TRBJ1-2; D gene ambiguous. CDR1 LNHDA and CDR2 SQIVND come from the germline V gene (reference sequence). V was shortened by 4 bases and J by 0 bases, with 6 bases between the two germline ends. The CDR3 length is 13 residues. The CDR3 bases are TGTGCCAGTAGTACGGGTGCTAACTATGGCTACACCTTC. Translated, it gives CASSTGANYGYTF.

The V and J genes are TRBV5-1 and TRBJ2-3; 8 bases agree with TRBD1. The CDR3 length is 16 residues. CDR1 and CDR2 (germline): SGHRS, YFSETQ. J lost 5 bases, V lost 0 bases, and 8 bases had no gene match. The CDR3 region is CASSLGPQGAGDTQYF. Here the CDR3 DNA reads TGCGCCAGCAGCTTGGGCCCGCAGGGGGCTGGAGATACGCAGTATTTT.

The count of this clone is one. J is TRBJ2-5 and V is TRBV5-4; 7 bases line up with TRBD2. Looked up from germline, CDR1 is SGHNT and CDR2 is YYREEE (reference sequence). V was clipped by 4 bases and J by 5 bases; unmatched bases: 11. The length of the CDR3 is 15 residues. CDR3 protein: CASSPSRTRVETQYF. Here the CDR3 DNA reads TGTGCCAGCAGCCCTAGTCGGACTAGGGTGGAGACCCAGTACTTC. Together with reference TRBV5-4 and TRBJ2-5, the CDR3 gives the full variable domain: ETGVTQSPTHLIKTRGQQVTLRCSSQSGHNTVSWYQQALGQGPQFIFQYYREEENGRGNFPPRFSGLQFPNYSSELNVNALELDDSALYLCASSPSRTRVETQYFGPGTRLLVL.

The chain employs TRBV7-2 and TRBJ2-1, with TRBD2 as a possible D gene (6 bases). Germline V lookup: CDR1 SGHTA, CDR2 FQGNSA. V was shortened by 1 base and J by 4 bases, with 14 bases between the two germline ends. This CDR3 has 16 residues. This chain's CDR3 is CASSLGRASAYNEQFF. The CDR3 bases are TGTGCCAGCAGCTTAGGGAGGGCTAGCGCGTACAATGAGCAGTTCTTC.

This CDR3 is CASSTGLAADTQYF. The CDR3, as DNA: TGTGCCAGTAGTACAGGGCTGGCAGCAGATACGCAGTATTTT. This chain uses TRBV19 with TRBJ2-3; the D gene is possibly TRBD1 (5 bases). Looked up from germline, CDR1 is LNHDA and CDR2 is SQIVND (reference sequence). V lost 4 bases, J lost 4 bases, and 12 bases lay in between. The CDR3 is made up of 14 amino acids.

This chain links TRBV4-2 with TRBJ1-2, with 7 bases fitting TRBD1. Germline assignment: CDR1 LGHNA and CDR2 YNFKEQ. The CDR3 runs 13 residues. Trimming took 0 bases from V and 5 from J; bases not matched to a gene: 0. For the CDR3, the DNA is TGTGCCAGCAGCCAAGAGACAGGGTATGGCTACACCTTC. Residues: CASSQETGYGYTF.

The chain is built from TRBV18 and TRBJ2-5; D is undetermined. CDR3 length equals 14 residues. Trimming shortened V by 0 bases and J by 7 bases, and 12 bases separated the two germline ends. The germline V gene encodes CDR1 KGHSH and CDR2 LQKENI. In DNA form, the CDR3 reads TGTGCCAGCTCACCACCGGGCCAAGCGTTGACCCAGTACTTC. This sequence encodes CASSPPGQALTQYF.

The rearrangement uses TRBV20-1 and TRBJ2-2; D possibly uses TRBD1 or TRBD2 (6 bases each). Between the trimmed V and J ends, which lost 3 bases and 7 bases, there was a span of 18 bases. This CDR3 region has 15 residues. Germline CDR1 is DFQATT and CDR2 is SNEGSKA (reference sequence). DNA for the CDR3: TGCAGTGCTAGTGCCGGGGGCGGTGGTATCGGGGAGCTGTTTTTT. Protein product: CSASAGGGGIGELFF.

The genes are TRBV2 and TRBJ2-5; maybe TRBD2 (7 bases). Germline V gene sequence: CDR1 SNHLY, CDR2 FYNNEI. This CDR3 spans 15 amino acids. V gave up 4 bases and J gave up 5 bases, with 17 bases separating them. DNA for the CDR3: TGTGCCAGCAGTGTACGGGGGCGGGGGCTGGAGACCCAGTACTTC. Amino acid sequence: CASSVRGRGLETQYF.

V gene TRBV9 combines with J gene TRBJ2-7, with TRBD2 matching over 10 bases. Per germline, CDR1 SGDLS and CDR2 YYNGEE. The CDR3 is made up of 14 amino acids. The ends lost 4 bases at V and 6 bases at J; junction bases unmatched: 7. DNA for the CDR3: TGTGCCAGCAGCAGAGGGGTAGCGGGAGGCGAGCAGTACTTC. This codes for CASSRGVAGGEQYF.

J is TRBJ2-1 and V is TRBV15; 9 positions match TRBD1. Trimming removed 3 bases from V and 8 bases from J; junction bases left unmatched: 8. The germline V gene encodes CDR1 LNHNV and CDR2 YYDKDF (reference sequence). The CDR3 is 15 amino acids. Written as DNA, the CDR3 is TGTGCCACCAGCAGCGGGACAGGGTGGGTACATGAGCAGTTCTTC. Protein: CATSSGTGWVHEQFF.

This chain joins TRBV14 and TRBJ1-1; 7 positions match TRBD1. V lost 3 bases to trimming and J lost 3 bases; unmatched junction nucleotides: 10. The CDR3 has 16 amino acids. From germline, CDR1 is SGHDN and CDR2 FVKESK. This CDR3 is CASSQTGWGEDTEAFF. The CDR3 DNA follows: TGTGCCAGCAGCCAGACAGGGTGGGGTGAGGACACTGAAGCTTTCTTT.

This clone was seen once. This chain joins TRBV9 and TRBJ2-2; D gene uncertain. The CDR3 runs to 14 residues. V gave up 5 bases and J gave up 5 bases, with 13 bases separating them. Germline V gene data show CDR1 as SGDLS and CDR2 as YYNGEE. DNA for the CDR3: TGTGCCAGCAGGTTTGAATTAGGGACCGGGGAGCTGTTTTTT. Its protein product is CASRFELGTGELFF. Drawing the rest from reference TRBV9 and TRBJ2-2, the complete variable domain is DSGVTQTPKHLITATGQRVTLRCSPRSGDLSVYWYQQSLDQGLQFLIQYYNGEERAKGNILERFSAQQFPDLHSELNLSSLELGDSALYFCASRFELGTGELFFGEGSRLTVL.

The rearrangement uses TRBV24-1 and TRBJ2-1, with D perhaps matching TRBD2 (5 bases). Germline V lookup: CDR1 KGHDR, CDR2 SFDVKD. There are 13 residues in the CDR3. The V end lost 9 bases, the J end lost 15 bases, and 23 bases lay between the germline ends. The CDR3 DNA reads as TGTGCCACCGCGGATTCTGGGGAGTGGGTTTGGTTCTTC. The encoded protein is CATADSGEWVWFF.

Only a few counts were recorded for this clone. J is TRBJ1-1 and V is TRBV7-9, with TRBD1 matching 8 bases. V gave up 6 bases and J gave up 1 base; unmatched junction bases: 4. The CDR3 runs to 14 residues. Germline CDR1 reads SEHNR; CDR2 reads FQNEAQ (reference sequence). The CDR3 loop is CASRSGTGNTEAFF. CDR3 nucleotides: TGTGCCAGCAGATCCGGGACAGGGAACACTGAAGCTTTCTTT.

This clone was seen a few times. Other nucleotide sequences in the sample specify the same CDR3. This chain connects TRBV5-1 to TRBJ2-7; maybe TRBD2 (5 bases). The CDR3 consists of 15 residues. Germline-derived CDR1 and CDR2 are SGHRS and YFSETQ. The V gene lost 0 bases and the J gene lost 2 bases, with 12 bases spanning the gap. The CDR3 DNA sequence: TGCGCCAGCAGCTTGGCCGAGGGTCCCACCTACGAGCAGTACTTC. Its protein is CASSLAEGPTYEQYF. Variable domain in full (rest from reference TRBV5-1 and TRBJ2-7): KAGVTQTPRYLIKTRGQQVTLSCSPISGHRSVSWYQQTPGQGLQFLFEYFSETQRNKGNFPGRFSGRQFSNSRSEMNVSTLELGDSALYLCASSLAEGPTYEQYFGPGTRLTVT.